One sample yielded the 23 T cell receptor beta chains listed below, sequenced in a study of blood T cell repertoires in COVID-19. The data were produced by immunoSEQ multiplex PCR, yet TCRdb's version contains in-frame clones alone and is incomplete. The table includes 35,000 to 45,000 clones, 75% to 90% detected once. Sequencing used peripheral blood. The receptors stem from a human donor in a cohort sampled during active or convalescent COVID-19. The donor label of this sample is uncertain.

The CDR3 sequence: CASSSQGGQDEQFF. The CDR3 DNA follows: TGTGCCAGTAGTAGCCAGGGGGGACAAGATGAGCAGTTCTTC. The gene calls are TRBV19 and TRBJ2-1; tentatively, D is TRBD1 (7 bases). V dropped 4 bases and J dropped 8 bases, with 15 bases sitting between them. The germline CDR1 and CDR2 sequences are LNHDA and SQIVND (reference sequence). The CDR3 is 14 residues long.

The gene calls are TRBV4-2 and TRBJ2-7, with TRBD2 identical over 9 bases. The junction had 9 bases not matched to a gene; V was cut back by 4 bases and J by 2 bases. Germline-derived CDR1 and CDR2 are LGHNA and YNFKEQ. The CDR3 extends over 16 amino acids. CDR3 DNA: TGTGCCAGCAGCCCCGGGATAGCGGGAGACGCCTACGAGCAGTACTTC. The encoded protein is CASSPGIAGDAYEQYF.

The V call is TRBV19, the J call TRBJ1-1; D unresolved. CDR1 is LNHDA and CDR2 is SQIVND in the germline V gene (reference sequence). The CDR3 extends over 13 amino acids. V was cut by 7 bases and J by 0 bases, with 9 bases left in between. The CDR3 DNA sequence: TGTGCCAGTACCCCCACAATGAACACTGAAGCTTTCTTT. It specifies CASTPTMNTEAFF.

V usage is TRBV7-9 and J usage is TRBJ2-1; possible D gene TRBD2, 5 bases. The germline V gene has CDR1 SEHNR and CDR2 FQNEAQ (reference sequence). This CDR3 contains 12 residues. Trimming cost V 5 bases and J 7 bases, with 9 bases left between them. CDR3 DNA: TGTGCCAGCAGCAGGACTCCGAATGAGCAGTTCTTC. This sequence encodes CASSRTPNEQFF.

V and J are TRBV9 and TRBJ2-5; 15 bases are shared with TRBD2. The V segment lost 3 bases and the J segment 7 bases; nucleotides outside the gene matches: 1. CDR1 and CDR2 from the germline V gene are SGDLS and YYNGEE. The CDR3 totals 14 residues. The CDR3 DNA reads as TGTGCCAGCAGCGGGACTAGCGGGAGGGGGACCCAGTACTTC. It yields the protein CASSGTSGRGTQYF.

This clone was observed a few times. The chain carries TRBV11-1 and TRBJ2-1, with no clear D. The CDR3 sequence is 13 residues long. V lost 0 bases and J lost 7, with 7 bases in between. Germline V gene sequence: CDR1 SGHAT, CDR2 FQDESV (reference sequence). CDR3 in DNA: TGTGCCAGCAGCTTAGCTATATCGAATGAGCAGTTCTTC. Translated: CASSLAISNEQFF.

J is TRBJ1-6 and V is TRBV12-3 or TRBV12-4, with D possibly matching TRBD1 (6 bases). V dropped 9 bases and J dropped 9 bases, with 15 bases sitting between them. The CDR3 has 13 amino acids. The CDR3 DNA reads as TGTGCCAGTTTTTCGGGGGGCTTTTCACCCCTCCACTTT. The encoded protein is CASFSGGFSPLHF.

This clone was observed a handful of times. The chain recombines TRBV11-3 with TRBJ2-4, with 8 bases lining up with TRBD1. The CDR3 extends over 14 amino acids. The germline gives CDR1 SGHNT, CDR2 YENEEA. After removal of 1 base from V and 5 bases from J, the junction contained 1 base not matched to a gene. The CDR3 coding sequence is TGTGCCAGCAGCTTAGGGGGACAGGAAAACATTCAGTACTTC. It translates to CASSLGGQENIQYF.

The chain joins TRBV15 to TRBJ2-5; no reliable D call. Germline values: CDR1 LNHNV, CDR2 YYDKDF (reference sequence). The CDR3 runs to 15 residues. V was shortened by 0 bases and J by 4 bases, with 12 bases between the two germline ends. The CDR3 DNA is TGTGCCACCAGCAGAGATCAGTTTCGTGGAGAGACCCAGTACTTC. Translating gives CATSRDQFRGETQYF. Full variable domain (missing parts from reference TRBV15 and TRBJ2-5): DAMVIQNPRYQVTQFGKPVTLSCSQTLNHNVMYWYQQKSSQAPKLLFHYYDKDFNNEADTPDNFQSRRPNTSFCFLDIRSPGLGDTAMYLCATSRDQFRGETQYFGPGTRLLVL.

The chain has TRBV5-1 and TRBJ2-5, with D possibly matching TRBD2 (6 bases). Germline V gene data show CDR1 as SGHRS and CDR2 as YFSETQ. Trimming pared 6 bases from V and 2 bases from J, leaving 14 bases between. CDR3 length equals 14 residues. CDR3 residues: CASTVLGGQETQYF. The CDR3 nucleotides are TGCGCCAGCACCGTACTTGGAGGGCAAGAGACCCAGTACTTC.

The V and J genes are TRBV6-1 and TRBJ1-2; 9 bases align to TRBD1. V was pared by 0 bases and J by 8 bases, with 4 bases of the junction left unmatched. CDR1 and CDR2 from the germline V gene are MNHNS and SASEGT. The CDR3 is made up of 14 amino acids. In nucleotides, the CDR3 is TGTGCCAGCAGTGAAGCAGGGACAGGGCTCGGCTACACCTTC. Its protein is CASSEAGTGLGYTF.

J is TRBJ1-1 and V is TRBV7-9, with D possibly being TRBD1 (5 bases). V shed 2 bases and J shed 6 bases, with 10 bases lying between them. CDR3 length equals 13 residues. CDR1 and CDR2 (germline): SEHNR, FQNEAQ (reference sequence). This chain's CDR3 is CASSLYPGPEAFF. The DNA for the CDR3 is TGTGCCAGCAGCTTATACCCAGGGCCTGAAGCTTTCTTT.

V is TRBV2 and J is TRBJ2-7; 7 bases match TRBD1. The CDR3 sequence is 15 residues long. Per germline, CDR1 SNHLY and CDR2 FYNNEI. J was trimmed by 2 bases and V by 1 base; bases with no gene match: 5. The CDR3 here is CASSEVGTAPYEQYF. CDR3 sequence (DNA): TGTGCCAGCAGTGAAGTGGGGACAGCCCCCTACGAGCAGTACTTC.

The J gene is TRBJ1-2, the V gene TRBV6-2 or TRBV6-3; the match to TRBD1 covers 8 bases. V shed 6 bases and J 2 bases; nucleotides not matched to a gene: 8. Looked up from germline, CDR1 is MNHEY and CDR2 is SVGEGT. CDR3 length equals 15 residues. CDR3 coding DNA: TGTGCCAGCAGCCGCCGACAGGGGTCCAACTATGGCTACACCTTC. Translation: CASSRRQGSNYGYTF.

CDR3 in DNA: TGCGCCAGCGGAAGCGGGAGAGGGGAGGAGACCCAGTACTTC. This gives the protein CASGSGRGEETQYF. The chain recombines TRBV4-1 with TRBJ2-5, with 8 positions matching TRBD2. V trimming: 8 bases; J trimming: 5 bases; junction bases outside the gene matches: 10. Germline V gene sequence: CDR1 MGHRA, CDR2 YSYEKL. The CDR3 has 14 residues.

This sequence joins TRBV5-6 and TRBJ1-1; no reliable D call. The germline CDR1 and CDR2 sequences are SGHDT and YYEEEE. CDR3 length: 13 residues. Deletions cut 5 bases from V and 0 bases from J, with 8 bases between. This CDR3 is CASRAGMNTEAFF. CDR3 in DNA: TGTGCCAGCAGAGCAGGAATGAACACTGAAGCTTTCTTT.

J is TRBJ1-4 and V is TRBV9; D is perhaps TRBD1 (5 bases). The V gene lost 0 bases and the J gene lost 7 bases, with 10 bases spanning the gap. Germline-derived CDR1 and CDR2 are SGDLS and YYNGEE. This CDR3 is built from 14 residues. Here the CDR3 reads CASSVGSGVEKLFF. The CDR3 bases are TGTGCCAGCAGCGTAGGGTCGGGGGTTGAAAAACTGTTTTTT.

A single count supports this clone. The rearrangement links TRBV11-2 to TRBJ2-5, with no clear D. This CDR3 has 14 residues. Deletions cut 2 bases from V and 1 base from J, with 8 bases between. Germline loops: CDR1 SGHAT, CDR2 FQNNGV. The DNA for the CDR3 is TGTGCCAGCAGCTTAAGAGGTGTCCAAGAGACCCAGTACTTC. Protein sequence: CASSLRGVQETQYF.

This clone has more than one count but fewer than ten. The chain has TRBV10-1 and TRBJ2-7, with a weak D call TRBD1 (5 bases). Germline values: CDR1 WNHNN, CDR2 SYGVQD (reference sequence). V was cut by 2 bases and J by 6 bases, with 17 bases left in between. This CDR3 has 15 amino acids. CDR3 residues: CASSEVGHPIFEQYF. The CDR3, as DNA: TGCGCCAGCAGTGAGGTTGGACACCCGATATTCGAGCAGTACTTC.

The V gene is TRBV7-9, the J gene TRBJ1-6, with a possible D match to TRBD1 (5 bases). The germline V gene has CDR1 SEHNR and CDR2 FQNEAQ (reference sequence). The CDR3 extends over 13 amino acids. V shed 3 bases and J shed 9 bases, with 9 bases lying between them. The CDR3 DNA reads as TGTGCCAGCAGCTTCCCGGGGGTTTCACCCCTCCACTTT. Translation: CASSFPGVSPLHF.

The rearrangement links TRBV6-6 to TRBJ1-1; D perhaps matches TRBD1 (6 bases). The CDR3 is made up of 13 amino acids. From germline, CDR1 is MNHNY and CDR2 SVGAGI (reference sequence). V was pared by 4 bases and J by 4 bases, with 10 bases between. CDR3 coding DNA: TGTGCCAGCAGTTTAAGCAGGGGCACTGAAGCTTTCTTT. It yields the protein CASSLSRGTEAFF.

This clone was seen only a few times. This sequence joins TRBV20-1 and TRBJ2-1, with D tentatively TRBD2 (6 bases). Germline V gene lookup returns CDR1 DFQATT and CDR2 SNEGSKA (reference sequence). This CDR3 is built from 14 residues. Trimming left V 3 bases short and J 5 bases short, with 14 bases between. CDR3 region: CSASKGTANNEQFF. The DNA for the CDR3 is TGCAGTGCTAGTAAAGGGACTGCAAACAATGAGCAGTTCTTC.

This chain links TRBV30 with TRBJ2-3; 9 bases agree with TRBD2. The CDR3 totals 15 residues. Germline assignment: CDR1 GTSNPN and CDR2 SVGIG (reference sequence). Germline trimming cut 4 bases from V and 2 bases from J; bases unmatched to any gene: 7. The CDR3, as DNA: TGTGCCTGGAAGGGCGCGGGAGGGATCACAGATACGCAGTATTTT. It translates to CAWKGAGGITDTQYF.